Below, 5 T cell receptor beta chains from the same sample are listed, as sequenced in a study of T cells in Graves' hyperthyroidism and ophthalmopathy. From RNA transcripts, TCR beta CDR3 regions were amplified. Using the HTBI primer set, a first-round RT-PCR was run on the TCR CDR3. TCRdb itself ran the multiplex PCR reads through MiXCR, one entry per CDR3 protein. The data contain 450,000 to 600,000 distinct CDR3 sequences, 14% of them singletons. What was sequenced was blood. The receptors originated from a woman in her forties with Graves' hyperthyroidism.

A note on this clonotype: Since a much larger clone is just one base distant, this may be a read error. This chain uses TRBV20-1 with TRBJ2-1; 7 bases fit TRBD2. The CDR3 is 14 amino acids. Germline V gene data show CDR1 as DFQATT and CDR2 as SNEGSKA (reference sequence). CDR3 protein: CSVRNPGGANEQFF. The CDR3 DNA sequence: TGCAGTGTTAGAAATCCGGGAGGAGCCAATGAGCAGTTCTTC.

In its sample, this clonotype was seen once. Being one base from a much bigger clone, this may be a read error. V usage is TRBV27 and J usage is TRBJ1-2, with TRBD1 identical over 8 bases. Germline-derived CDR1 and CDR2 are MNHEY and SMNVEV (reference sequence). The CDR3 is 16 amino acids. This chain's CDR3 is CDSSLSPTGGDYGYTF. The CDR3 bases are TGTGACAGCAGTTTATCTCCCACAGGGGGGGACTATGGCTACACCTTC.

This clonotype was seen many times. V usage is TRBV11-2 and J usage is TRBJ2-2; D unresolved. V lost 5 bases and J lost 1, with 11 bases in between. The CDR3 sequence is 15 residues long. Germline lookup yields CDR1 SGHAT and CDR2 FQNNGV. CDR3 sequence: CASSQRHLNTGELFF. The CDR3, as DNA: TGTGCCAGCAGCCAGAGACACCTGAACACCGGGGAGCTGTTTTTT.

This clonotype came up a few times. This CDR3 reads CASSVSTGDGTDTQYF. CDR3 nucleotides: TGTGCCAGCAGCGTTTCGACAGGGGACGGCACAGATACGCAGTATTTT. This chain connects TRBV9 to TRBJ2-3, with 8 nucleotides matching TRBD1. CDR3 length: 16 residues. CDR1 is SGDLS and CDR2 is YYNGEE in the germline V gene. The V and J ends lost 2 bases and 1 base, in that order; junction bases with no gene match: 6.

This clonotype appeared many times. V usage is TRBV12-3 or TRBV12-4 and J usage is TRBJ1-1; D call uncertain. Trimming stripped 6 bases from V and 1 base from J, with 12 bases between. CDR3 length equals 14 residues. The CDR3 sequence is CASSPWLANTEAFF. The DNA of the CDR3 is TGTGCCAGCAGCCCTTGGTTAGCGAACACTGAAGCTTTCTTT.